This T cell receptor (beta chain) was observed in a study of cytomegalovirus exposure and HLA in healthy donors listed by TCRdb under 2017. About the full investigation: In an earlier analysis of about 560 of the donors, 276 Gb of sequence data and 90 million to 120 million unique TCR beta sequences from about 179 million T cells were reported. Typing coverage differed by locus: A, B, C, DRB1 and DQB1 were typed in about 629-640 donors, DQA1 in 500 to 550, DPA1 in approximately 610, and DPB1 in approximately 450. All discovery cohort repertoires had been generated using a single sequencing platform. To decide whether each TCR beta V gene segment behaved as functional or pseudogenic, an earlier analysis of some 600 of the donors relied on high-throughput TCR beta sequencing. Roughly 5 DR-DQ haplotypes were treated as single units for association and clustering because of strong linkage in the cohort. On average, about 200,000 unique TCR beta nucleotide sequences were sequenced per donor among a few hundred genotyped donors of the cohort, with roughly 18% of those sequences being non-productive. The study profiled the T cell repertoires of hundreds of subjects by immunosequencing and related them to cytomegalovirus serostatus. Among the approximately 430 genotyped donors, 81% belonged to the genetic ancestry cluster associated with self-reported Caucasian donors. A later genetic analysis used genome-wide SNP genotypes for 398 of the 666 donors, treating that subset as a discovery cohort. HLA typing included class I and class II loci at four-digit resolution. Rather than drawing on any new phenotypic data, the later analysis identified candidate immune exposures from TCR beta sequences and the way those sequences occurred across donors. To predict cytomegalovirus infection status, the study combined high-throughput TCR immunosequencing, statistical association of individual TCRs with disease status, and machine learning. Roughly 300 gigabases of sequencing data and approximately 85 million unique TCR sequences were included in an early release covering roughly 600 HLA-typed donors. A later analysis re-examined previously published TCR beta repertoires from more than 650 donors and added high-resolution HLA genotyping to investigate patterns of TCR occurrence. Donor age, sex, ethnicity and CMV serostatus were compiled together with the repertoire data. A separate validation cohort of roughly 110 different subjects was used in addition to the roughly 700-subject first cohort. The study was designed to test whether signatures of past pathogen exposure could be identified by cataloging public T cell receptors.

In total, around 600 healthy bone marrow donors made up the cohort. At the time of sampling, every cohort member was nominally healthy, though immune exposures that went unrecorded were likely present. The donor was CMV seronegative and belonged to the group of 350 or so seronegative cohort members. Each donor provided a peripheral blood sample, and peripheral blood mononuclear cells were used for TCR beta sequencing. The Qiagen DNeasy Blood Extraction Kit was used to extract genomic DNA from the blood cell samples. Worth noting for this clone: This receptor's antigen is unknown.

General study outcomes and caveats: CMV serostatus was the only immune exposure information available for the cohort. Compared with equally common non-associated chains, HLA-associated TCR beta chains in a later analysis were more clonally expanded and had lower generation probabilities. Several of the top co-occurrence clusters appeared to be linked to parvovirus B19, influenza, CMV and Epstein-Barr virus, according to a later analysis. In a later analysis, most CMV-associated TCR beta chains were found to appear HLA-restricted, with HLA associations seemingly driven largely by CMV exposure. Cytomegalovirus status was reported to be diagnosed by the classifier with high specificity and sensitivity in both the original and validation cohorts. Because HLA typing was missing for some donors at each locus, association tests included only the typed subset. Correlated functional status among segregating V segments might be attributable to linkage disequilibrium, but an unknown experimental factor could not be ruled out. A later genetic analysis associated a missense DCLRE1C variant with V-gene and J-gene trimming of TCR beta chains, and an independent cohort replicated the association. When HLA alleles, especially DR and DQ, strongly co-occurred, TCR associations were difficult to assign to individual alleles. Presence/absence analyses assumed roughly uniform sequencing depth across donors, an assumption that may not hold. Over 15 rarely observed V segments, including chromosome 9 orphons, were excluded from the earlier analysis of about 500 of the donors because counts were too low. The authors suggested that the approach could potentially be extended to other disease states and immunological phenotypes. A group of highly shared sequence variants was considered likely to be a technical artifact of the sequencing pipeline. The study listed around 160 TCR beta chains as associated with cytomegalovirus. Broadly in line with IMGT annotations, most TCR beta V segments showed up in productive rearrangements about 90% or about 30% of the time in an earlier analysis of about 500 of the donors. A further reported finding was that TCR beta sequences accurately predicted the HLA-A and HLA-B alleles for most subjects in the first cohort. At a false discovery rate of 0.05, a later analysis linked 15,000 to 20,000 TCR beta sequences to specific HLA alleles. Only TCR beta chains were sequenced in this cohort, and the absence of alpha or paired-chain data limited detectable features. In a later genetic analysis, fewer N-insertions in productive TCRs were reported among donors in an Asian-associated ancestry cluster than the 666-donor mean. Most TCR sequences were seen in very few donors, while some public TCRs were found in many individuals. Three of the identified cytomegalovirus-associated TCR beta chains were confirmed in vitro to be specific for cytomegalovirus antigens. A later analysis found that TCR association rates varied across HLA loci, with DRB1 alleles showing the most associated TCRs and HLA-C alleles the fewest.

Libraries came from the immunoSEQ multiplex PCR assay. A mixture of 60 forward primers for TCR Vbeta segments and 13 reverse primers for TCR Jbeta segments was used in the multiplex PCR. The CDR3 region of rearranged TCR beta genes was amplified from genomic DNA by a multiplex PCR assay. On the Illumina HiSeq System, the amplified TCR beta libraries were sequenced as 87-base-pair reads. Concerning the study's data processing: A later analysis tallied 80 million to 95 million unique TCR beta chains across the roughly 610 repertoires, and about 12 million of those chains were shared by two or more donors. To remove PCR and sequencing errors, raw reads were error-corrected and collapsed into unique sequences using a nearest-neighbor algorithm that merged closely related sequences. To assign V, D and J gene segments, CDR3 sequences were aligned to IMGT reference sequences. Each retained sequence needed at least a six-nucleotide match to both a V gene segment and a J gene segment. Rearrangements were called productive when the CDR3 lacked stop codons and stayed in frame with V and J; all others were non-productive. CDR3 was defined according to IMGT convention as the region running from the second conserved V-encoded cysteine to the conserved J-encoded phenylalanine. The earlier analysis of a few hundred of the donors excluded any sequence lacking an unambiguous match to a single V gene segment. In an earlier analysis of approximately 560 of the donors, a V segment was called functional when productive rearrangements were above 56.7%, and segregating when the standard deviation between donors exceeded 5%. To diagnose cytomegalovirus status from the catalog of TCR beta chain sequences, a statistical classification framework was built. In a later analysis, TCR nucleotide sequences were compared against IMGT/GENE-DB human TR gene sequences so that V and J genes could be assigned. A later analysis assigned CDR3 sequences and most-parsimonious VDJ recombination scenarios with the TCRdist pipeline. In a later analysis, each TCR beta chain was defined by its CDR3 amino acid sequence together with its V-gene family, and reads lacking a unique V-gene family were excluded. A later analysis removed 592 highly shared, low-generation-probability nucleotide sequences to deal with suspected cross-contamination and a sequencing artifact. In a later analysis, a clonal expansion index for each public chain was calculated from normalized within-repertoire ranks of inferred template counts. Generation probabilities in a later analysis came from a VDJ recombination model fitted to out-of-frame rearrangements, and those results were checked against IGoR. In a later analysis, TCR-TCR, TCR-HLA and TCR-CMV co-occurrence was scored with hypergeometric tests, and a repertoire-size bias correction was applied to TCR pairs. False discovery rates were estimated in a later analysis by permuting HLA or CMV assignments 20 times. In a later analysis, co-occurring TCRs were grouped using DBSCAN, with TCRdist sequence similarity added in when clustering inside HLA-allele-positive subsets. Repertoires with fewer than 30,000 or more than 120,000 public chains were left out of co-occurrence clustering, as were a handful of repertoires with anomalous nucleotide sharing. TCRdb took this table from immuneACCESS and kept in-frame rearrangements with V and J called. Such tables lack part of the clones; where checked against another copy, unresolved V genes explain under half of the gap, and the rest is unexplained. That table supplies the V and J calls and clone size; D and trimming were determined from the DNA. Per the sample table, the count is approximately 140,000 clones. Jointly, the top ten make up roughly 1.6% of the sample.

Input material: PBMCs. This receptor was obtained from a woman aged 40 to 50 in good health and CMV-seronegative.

At the DNA level, the sequence is TGCGCCAGCAGCCAAGATACAGGGCAGAGCACAGATACGCAGTATTTT. Its coded protein is CASSQDTGQSTDTQYF. The chain couples TRBV4-3 to TRBJ2-3; TRBD1 is possibly the D segment (6 matching bases). The cysteine opens and the phenylalanine closes a CDR3 of 16 amino acids. Of the read, only the CDR3 DNA is kept; its 48 bases are in frame from base 1. As encoded in the germline V gene, CDR1 is LGHNA while CDR2 is YSLEER. Deletion took 0 bases off V and 0 bases off J, with a span of 10 bases between the germline ends.